Described below is a single T cell receptor (beta chain) sequence and its context. Its antigen is not known. Sequenced by immunoSEQ multiplex PCR; TCRdb stores in-frame clones only, minus some. Altogether around 80,000 clones are present, about 90% being singletons, with the ten largest covering approximately 1.2%. These data belong to a study of T cell responses to AZD1222 COVID-19 vaccine. The V gene lost 3 bases and the J gene lost 4 bases, with 10 bases spanning the gap. Germline V gene sequence: CDR1 KGHSH, CDR2 LQKENI. The CDR3 sequence is 13 residues long. Study-level points and caveats: With dominance at 160-218 and 743-854, vaccine-associated CD4 TCRs spanned spike.

The sequence was obtained from an adult who received the AZD1222 COVID-19 vaccine. The material was peripheral blood, obtained 28 days after the second AZD1222 dose. The V call is TRBV18, the J call TRBJ2-7; no definite D call. The CDR3, as DNA: TGTGCCAGCTCACCTGCTCAGATTTACGAGCAGTACTTC. Translating it yields CASSPAQIYEQYF. Variable domain in full (rest from reference TRBV18 and TRBJ2-7): NAGVMQNPRHLVRRRGQEARLRCSPMKGHSHVYWYRQLPEEGLKFMVYLQKENIIDESGMPKERFSAEFPKEGPSILRIQQVVRGDSAAYFCASSPAQIYEQYFGPGTRLTVT.